The 22 T cell receptor beta chains below come from one sample, sequenced in a study of patients and donors after allogeneic stem cell transplantation. TCRdb re-called the RT-PCR reads with MiXCR, one entry per CDR3 protein. Of 25,000 to 30,000 distinct CDR3 sequences listed, more than 8% are singletons. The sequencing input was blood, either unsorted or a sorted T cell fraction (not recorded which). These receptor sequences come from a human donor who was either an allogeneic HSCT recipient or a stem cell or donor lymphocyte infusion donor (not recorded which). It is not recorded whose cells these are; they may come from a transplant donor.

This clonotype appeared many times. The gene calls are TRBV12-3 or TRBV12-4 and TRBJ1-2; no clear D gene. The CDR3 covers 13 residues. V was trimmed by 1 base and J by 4 bases, leaving 7 bases between them. CDR3 in amino acids: CASSLGAVYGYTF. The DNA of the CDR3 is TGTGCCAGCAGTTTAGGGGCAGTCTATGGCTACACCTTC.

This clonotype has more than one count but fewer than ten. This chain uses TRBV18 with TRBJ2-3; 9 nucleotides agree with TRBD1. The length of the CDR3 is 14 residues. J gave up 4 bases and V 4 bases, and 3 bases lay outside the gene matches. Germline V lookup: CDR1 KGHSH, CDR2 LQKENI. The CDR3 loop reads CASSLGTGSDTQYF. Here the CDR3 DNA reads TGTGCCAGCTCACTCGGGACAGGGTCAGATACGCAGTATTTT.

This clonotype was counted at least ten times. The chain carries TRBV7-9 and TRBJ1-5, with TRBD1 matching 7 bases. The CDR3 has 16 residues. Germline trimming cut 3 bases from V and 1 base from J; bases unmatched to any gene: 6. The germline V gene has CDR1 SEHNR and CDR2 FQNEAQ (reference sequence). CDR3 region: CASSFWTGVSNQPQHF. As DNA, the CDR3 is TGTGCCAGCAGCTTTTGGACAGGCGTGAGCAATCAGCCCCAGCATTTT.

This clonotype was seen at least ten times. The gene calls are TRBV3-1 and TRBJ2-7; 9 positions match TRBD2. V shed 0 bases, J shed 8 bases, and the junction held 8 bases outside the gene matches. CDR1 LGHDT and CDR2 YNNKEL come from the germline V gene (reference sequence). This CDR3 is 15 amino acids long. CDR3: CASSQDLAGDVKQYF. The CDR3 nucleotides are TGTGCCAGCAGCCAAGACTTAGCGGGAGACGTCAAGCAGTACTTC.

This sequence joins TRBV7-8 and TRBJ2-1; D is ambiguous. V was trimmed by 4 bases and J by 0 bases, leaving 10 bases between them. The CDR3 length is 15 residues. CDR1 is SGHVS and CDR2 is FQNEAQ in the germline V gene. CDR3 protein: CASSSSSASYNEQFF. The CDR3 region has the DNA TGTGCCAGCAGCTCGAGTAGTGCCTCCTACAATGAGCAGTTCTTC. The variable domain in full, completed from reference TRBV7-8 and TRBJ2-1, reads GAGVSQSPRYKVAKRGQDVALRCDPISGHVSLFWYQQALGQGPEFLTYFQNEAQLDKSGLPSDRFFAERPEGSVSTLKIQRTQQEDSAVYLCASSSSSASYNEQFFGPGTRLTVL.

This clonotype has only a few counts. The CDR3 sequence is CASSPPTEAFF. The CDR3 bases are TGTGCCAGCAGCCCCCCCACTGAAGCTTTCTTT. The chain joins TRBV7-9 to TRBJ1-1; D not certain. V shed 5 bases and J shed 4 bases, with 5 bases lying between them. The CDR3 has 11 amino acids. The germline CDR1 and CDR2 sequences are SEHNR and FQNEAQ (reference sequence).

This clonotype was counted at least ten times. The chain uses TRBV9 and TRBJ1-3, with D perhaps matching TRBD1 (6 bases). Trimming removed 3 bases at V and 4 bases at J, with 17 bases between. Germline V gene sequence: CDR1 SGDLS, CDR2 YYNGEE. The CDR3 spans 16 residues. CDR3 amino acids: CASSGRQEASGNTIYF. The DNA for the CDR3 is TGTGCCAGCAGCGGCCGACAGGAGGCGTCCGGAAACACCATATATTTT. Full variable domain (outside the CDR3, taken from reference TRBV9 and TRBJ1-3): DSGVTQTPKHLITATGQRVTLRCSPRSGDLSVYWYQQSLDQGLQFLIQYYNGEERAKGNILERFSAQQFPDLHSELNLSSLELGDSALYFCASSGRQEASGNTIYFGEGSWLTVV.

This clonotype was recorded at least ten times. The rearrangement links TRBV7-9 to TRBJ2-7; weak D call: TRBD2 (5 bases). The CDR3 length is 14 residues. V was pared by 2 bases and J by 3 bases, with 11 bases between. Germline V CDR1 and CDR2: SEHNR, FQNEAQ (reference sequence). CDR3 amino acids: CASSLRGPGYEQYF. The CDR3 nucleotides are TGTGCCAGCAGCTTAAGAGGGCCCGGCTACGAGCAGTACTTC.

J is TRBJ1-1 and V is TRBV6-5, with TRBD1 identical over 7 bases. Germline V lookup: CDR1 MNHEY, CDR2 SVGAGI. After removal of 4 bases from V and 10 bases from J, the junction contained 12 bases not matched to a gene. This CDR3 contains 14 residues. The CDR3 coding sequence is TGTGCCAGCAGTTGGGGAGGGGGCGCGGGGGGAGCTTTCTTT. Translated, it gives CASSWGGGAGGAFF.

This clonotype was recorded a few times. The CDR3 coding sequence is TGTGCCAGCAGCCCGGGGGACATGTGGGGAAACACCATATATTTT. Translated: CASSPGDMWGNTIYF. The rearrangement uses TRBV6-1 and TRBJ1-3, with D possibly being TRBD1 (6 bases). Germline assignment: CDR1 MNHNS and CDR2 SASEGT. The CDR3 loop spans 15 amino acids. The V gene lost 6 bases and the J gene lost 4 bases, with 16 bases spanning the gap.

This clonotype was detected ten times or more. The chain carries TRBV11-2 and TRBJ2-1; no clear D. V lost 5 bases and J 4 bases, leaving 9 bases between the germline ends. CDR3 length: 13 residues. Germline CDR1 is SGHAT and CDR2 is FQNNGV. The CDR3 DNA is TGTGCCAGCAGCCCAAACGGGTACAATGAGCAGTTCTTC. Encoded protein: CASSPNGYNEQFF.

This clonotype has a handful of counts. This chain links TRBV7-3 with TRBJ1-2; D may be TRBD1 (6 bases). Germline CDR1 is SGHTA and CDR2 is FQGTGA. This CDR3 spans 15 amino acids. The V end was cut by 6 bases, the J end by 4 bases, with 18 bases between. The CDR3 DNA reads TGTGCCAGCAGTCCCATTGGGGGGGGCCTCTATGGCTACACCTTC. The encoded protein is CASSPIGGGLYGYTF.

There are many counts of this clonotype. The chain uses TRBV5-1 and TRBJ2-1; D might be TRBD1 or TRBD2, each matching 5 bases. The CDR3 sequence is 15 residues long. The V end lost 5 bases, the J end lost 8 bases, and 20 bases lay between the germline ends. The germline V gene has CDR1 SGHRS and CDR2 YFSETQ. CDR3 sequence: CASSERGGIFDEQFF. The CDR3 region has the DNA TGCGCCAGCAGTGAGAGGGGTGGAATTTTCGATGAGCAGTTCTTC.

At least ten counts were recorded for this clonotype. This chain uses TRBV7-8 with TRBJ2-5; 10 bases are shared with TRBD2. This CDR3 region has 14 residues. The trim removed 5 bases at V and 6 bases at J, leaving 6 bases unmatched. CDR1 is SGHVS, CDR2 FQNEAQ, per germline. The CDR3 is CASSPTSGAKTQYF. DNA of the CDR3: TGTGCCAGCAGCCCTACTAGCGGGGCCAAGACCCAGTACTTC.

This clonotype was counted between two and nine times. This chain uses TRBV5-1 with TRBJ1-4, with 7 nucleotides matching TRBD1. J was trimmed by 5 bases and V by 0 bases; bases with no gene match: 4. CDR1 SGHRS and CDR2 YFSETQ come from the germline V gene. The CDR3 is made up of 15 amino acids. The CDR3 DNA follows: TGCGCCAGCAGCTTGGTCAGGGGGAGCAATGAAAAACTGTTTTTT. This translates into CASSLVRGSNEKLFF.

This clonotype has ten or more counts. The gene calls are TRBV5-8 and TRBJ1-2; no definite D call. Trimming stripped 3 bases from V and 8 bases from J, with 8 bases between. The CDR3 spans 11 residues. The germline V gene has CDR1 SGHTS and CDR2 YDEGEE. CDR3 nucleotide sequence: TGTGCCAGCAGCTACAGCGCGGGCTACACCTTC. Protein: CASSYSAGYTF.

The V gene is TRBV11-1, the J gene TRBJ2-1, with TRBD2 matching 14 bases. Trimming cost V 5 bases and J 0 bases; bases outside gene matches: 6. Germline assignment: CDR1 SGHAT and CDR2 FQDESV (reference sequence). This CDR3 is 18 amino acids long. CDR3 residues: CASSPGLAGGSSYNEQFF. Written as DNA, the CDR3 is TGTGCCAGCAGCCCTGGACTAGCGGGGGGCAGCTCCTACAATGAGCAGTTCTTC.

The rearrangement joins TRBV7-2 to TRBJ1-6; the match to TRBD1 covers 7 bases. V lost 3 bases, J lost 6 bases, and 5 bases stayed unmatched. The CDR3 loop spans 15 amino acids. Per the germline V gene, CDR1 is SGHTA and CDR2 is FQGNSA. The CDR3 sequence is CASSLSGGANSPLHF. DNA of the CDR3: TGTGCCAGCAGCTTGTCAGGGGGAGCTAATTCACCCCTCCACTTT.

This clonotype was found a few times. Here the CDR3 DNA reads TGCGCCAGCGGGACGGGGACTGAAGCTTTCTTT. This translates into CASGTGTEAFF. This chain connects TRBV10-2 to TRBJ1-1; TRBD1 is a possible D gene (5 bases). The CDR3 totals 11 residues. Germline assignment: CDR1 WSHSY and CDR2 SAAADI. Between the trimmed V and J ends, which lost 8 bases and 5 bases, there was a span of 9 bases.

This clonotype was found many times. The rearrangement joins TRBV7-9 to TRBJ2-1; D may correspond to TRBD1 or TRBD2 (6 bases each). The V and J ends lost 5 bases and 4 bases respectively, with 15 bases between them. Per the germline V gene, CDR1 is SEHNR and CDR2 is FQNEAQ (reference sequence). This CDR3 comprises 15 residues. CDR3 sequence (DNA): TGTGCCAGCAGCCGGGGGCTAGCGACGTACAATGAGCAGTTCTTC. Translation gives CASSRGLATYNEQFF.

This clonotype was seen repeatedly, ten times or more. The CDR3 sequence: CASSRRTGDSNQPQHF. CDR3 nucleotides: TGCGCCAGCAGCCGCCGAACAGGGGATAGCAATCAGCCCCAGCATTTT. The V call is TRBV4-1, the J call TRBJ1-5; 7 bases match TRBD1. Trimming cost V 4 bases and J 0 bases; bases outside gene matches: 6. Germline V gene data show CDR1 as MGHRA and CDR2 as YSYEKL. The CDR3 extends over 16 amino acids.

Many counts were recorded for this clonotype. The chain has TRBV2 and TRBJ1-4; TRBD1 aligns across 7 bases. Germline trimming cut 7 bases from V and 5 bases from J; bases unmatched to any gene: 7. The CDR3 spans 14 residues. Germline V CDR1 and CDR2: SNHLY, FYNNEI. The CDR3 loop is CASTQGQRNEKLFF. In nucleotides, the CDR3 is TGTGCCAGCACCCAGGGACAGCGAAATGAAAAACTGTTTTTT.